Listed below are T cell receptor beta chains from one sample, sequenced in a study of T cells in Graves' hyperthyroidism and ophthalmopathy. TCRdb recomputed calls from the multiplex PCR reads with MiXCR, one row per CDR3 protein. The sample contains some 600,000 distinct CDR3 sequences, approximately 15% of which appear only once. The sequencing sample was made of blood. The origin of the receptors is a woman younger than 45 with Graves' hyperthyroidism that later progressed to Graves' ophthalmopathy. The CDR3 runs from the conserved cysteine through the conserved F or W. A D gene is named only where the DNA matches it firmly. A row's size may be missing; if present it is once, few, many or a size class.

V	size	D	J	CDR3	DNA
TRBV6-6	many	TRBD1	TRBJ2-7	CASSYLGDRDYEQYF	TGTGCCAGCAGTTACTTAGGGGACAGGGACTACGAGCAGTACTTC
TRBV11-1	many	.	TRBJ2-5	CASSFSGLQETQYF	TGTGCCAGCAGCTTCAGCGGGCTACAAGAGACCCAGTACTTC
TRBV20-1	many	.	TRBJ1-5	CSAREVQGDNQPQHF	TGCAGTGCTAGAGAGGTGCAGGGCGACAATCAGCCCCAGCATTTT
TRBV24-1	many	.	TRBJ2-3	CATSDFSGYTDTQYF	TGTGCCACCAGTGATTTTTCCGGATACACAGATACGCAGTATTTT
TRBV18	.	.	TRBJ1-1	CASSPNRDPRSTEAFF	TGTGCCAGCTCACCAAACCGGGACCCGAGGAGCACTGAAGCTTTCTTT
TRBV12-3/TRBV12-4	many	.	TRBJ2-7	CASRRGYEQYF	TGTGCCAGCAGGCGGGGCTACGAGCAGTACTTC
TRBV28	many	.	TRBJ1-2	CASSFSQGYVSYGYTF	TGTGCCAGCAGTTTTTCCCAGGGTTATGTGAGCTATGGCTACACCTTC
TRBV5-1	few	TRBD1	TRBJ2-2	CASSSGGKNTGELFF	TGCGCCAGCAGCTCAGGGGGTAAAAACACCGGGGAGCTGTTTTTT
TRBV9	many	.	TRBJ2-5	CASSVTSQETQYF	TGTGCCAGCAGCGTCACTAGCCAAGAGACCCAGTACTTC
TRBV3-2	.	.	TRBJ2-1	CASSQGRLTSGRVGIYNEQFF	TGTGCCAGCAGCCAAGGGCGTTTGACTAGCGGGAGAGTTGGTATCTACAATGAGCAGTTCTTC
TRBV5-1	many	TRBD1	TRBJ1-1	CASSLGGTALGEAFF	TGCGCCAGCAGCTTGGGTGGGACAGCACTCGGAGAAGCTTTCTTT
TRBV6-5	many	TRBD2	TRBJ2-7	CASSSGRYQLAGVGEQYF	TGTGCCAGCAGTTCGGGGAGATACCAACTAGCGGGAGTGGGTGAGCAGTACTTC
TRBV27	few	TRBD1	TRBJ2-7	CATGQAPYEQYF	TGTGCCACTGGACAGGCCCCCTACGAGCAGTACTTC
TRBV20-1	.	.	TRBJ1-1	CSARASMNTEAFF	TGCAGTGCTAGAGCAAGCATGAACACTGAAGCTTTCTTT
TRBV12-3/TRBV12-4	many	TRBD2	TRBJ2-2	CASKKTSGTPGTGELFF	TGTGCCAGCAAAAAGACTAGCGGGACCCCTGGCACCGGGGAGCTGTTTTTT
TRBV14	few	.	TRBJ1-1	CASSLRATAVDTEAFF	TGTGCCAGCAGCCTAAGGGCCACAGCGGTGGACACTGAAGCTTTCTTT
TRBV11-3	many	TRBD2	TRBJ2-3	CASSLDREGLAGTDTQYF	TGTGCCAGCAGCTTAGATCGGGAGGGACTAGCGGGCACAGATACGCAGTATTTT
TRBV7-2	many	.	TRBJ2-5	CASSFPGLIQETQYF	TGTGCCAGCAGCTTCCCGGGACTCATACAAGAGACCCAGTACTTC
TRBV5-1	.	TRBD1	TRBJ1-3	CASSQTGGGNTIYF	TGCGCCAGCAGCCAAACAGGGGGAGGAAACACCATATATTTT
TRBV6-2/TRBV6-3	.	TRBD1	TRBJ2-2	CASSIPGTGASTGELFF	TGTGCCAGCAGTATCCCCGGGACAGGGGCGTCTACCGGGGAGCTGTTTTTT
TRBV7-2	many	TRBD2	TRBJ2-1	CASSASGRWDEQFF	TGTGCCAGCAGCGCTAGCGGGAGGTGGGATGAGCAGTTCTTC
TRBV11-2	many	.	TRBJ2-3	CASSLVYVDTQYF	TGTGCCAGCAGCTTAGTATACGTGGATACGCAGTATTTT
TRBV19	many	TRBD1	TRBJ1-5	CASTVGGTGSNQPQHF	TGTGCCAGTACCGTAGGTGGGACAGGGTCCAATCAGCCCCAGCATTTT
TRBV30	many	.	TRBJ1-4	CAWSLDGNYEKLFF	TGTGCCTGGAGTTTGGACGGGAATTATGAAAAACTGTTTTTT
TRBV7-2	many	.	TRBJ2-3	CASSFWADTQYF	TGTGCCAGCAGCTTTTGGGCAGATACGCAGTATTTT
TRBV7-3	few	.	TRBJ1-1	CASSLTQVMNTEAFF	TGTGCCAGCAGCCTAACACAGGTGATGAACACTGAAGCTTTCTTT
TRBV7-2	many	TRBD1	TRBJ2-7	CASSLGQVNHEQYF	TGTGCCAGCAGCTTGGGACAGGTTAACCACGAGCAGTACTTC
TRBV4-1	.	.	TRBJ2-3	CASSQVSSTLSTDTQYF	TGCGCCAGCAGCCAAGTATCGAGTACTCTAAGCACAGATACGCAGTATTTT
TRBV11-2	many	.	TRBJ1-2	CASSLGGTKGYTF	TGTGCCAGCAGCTTAGGGGGGACGAAAGGCTACACCTTC
TRBV5-1	many	.	TRBJ2-1	CASSVPGANNEQFF	TGCGCCAGCAGCGTTCCCGGGGCTAACAATGAGCAGTTCTTC
TRBV20-1	few	TRBD1	TRBJ1-1	CSATDYRGIGTEAFF	TGCAGTGCTACAGATTACAGGGGGATAGGCACTGAAGCTTTCTTT
TRBV2	many	.	TRBJ2-3	CASKIQSGISTDTQYF	TGTGCCAGCAAGATCCAGTCGGGGATTAGCACAGATACGCAGTATTTT
TRBV12-3/TRBV12-4	many	TRBD2	TRBJ2-3	CASSFGGRGGGTQYF	TGTGCCAGCAGTTTTGGGGGTCGGGGCGGGGGTACGCAGTATTTT